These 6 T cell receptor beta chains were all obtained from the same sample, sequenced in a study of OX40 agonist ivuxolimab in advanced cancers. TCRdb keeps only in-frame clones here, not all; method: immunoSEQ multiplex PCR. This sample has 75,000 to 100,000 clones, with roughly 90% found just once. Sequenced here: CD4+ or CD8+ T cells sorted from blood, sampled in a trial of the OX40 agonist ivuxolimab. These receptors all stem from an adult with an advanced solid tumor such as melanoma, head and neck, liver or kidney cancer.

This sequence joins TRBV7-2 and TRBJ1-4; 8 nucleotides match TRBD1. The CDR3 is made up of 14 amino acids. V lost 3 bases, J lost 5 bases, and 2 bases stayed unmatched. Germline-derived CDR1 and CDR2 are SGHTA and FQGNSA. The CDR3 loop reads CASSLDRANEKLFF. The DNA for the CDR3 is TGTGCCAGCAGCTTGGACAGGGCAAATGAAAAACTGTTTTTT.

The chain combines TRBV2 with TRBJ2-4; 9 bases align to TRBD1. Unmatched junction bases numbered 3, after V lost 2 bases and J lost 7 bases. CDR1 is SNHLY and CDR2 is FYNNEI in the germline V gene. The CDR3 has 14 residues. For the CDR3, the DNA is TGTGCCAGCAGTGAACGACAGGGGGGGAACATTCAGTACTTC. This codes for CASSERQGGNIQYF.

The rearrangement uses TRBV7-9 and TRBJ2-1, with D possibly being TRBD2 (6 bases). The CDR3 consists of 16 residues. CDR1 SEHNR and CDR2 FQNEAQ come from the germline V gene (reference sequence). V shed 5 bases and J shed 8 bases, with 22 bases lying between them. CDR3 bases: TGTGCCAGCAGCCGGGCGGGGCTCCAGGGAAAGTATGAGCAGTTCTTC. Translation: CASSRAGLQGKYEQFF.

CDR3 residues: CASSRDSGLGQETQYF. CDR3 DNA sequence: TGCGCCAGCAGCCGTGATTCAGGGTTGGGTCAAGAGACCCAGTACTTC. The chain recombines TRBV5-1 with TRBJ2-5; TRBD1 might be the D (5 bases). The germline V and J ends were trimmed by 4 bases and 2 bases, with 18 bases remaining between them. CDR1 is SGHRS and CDR2 is YFSETQ in the germline V gene. CDR3 size: 16 residues.

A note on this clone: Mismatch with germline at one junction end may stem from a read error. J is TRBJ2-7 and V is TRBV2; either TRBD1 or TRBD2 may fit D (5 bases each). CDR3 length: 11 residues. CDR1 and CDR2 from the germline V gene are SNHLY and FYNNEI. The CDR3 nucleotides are TGTGCCAGCAGTGAACGAGGGACGGGCATATTC. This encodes CASSERGTGIF.

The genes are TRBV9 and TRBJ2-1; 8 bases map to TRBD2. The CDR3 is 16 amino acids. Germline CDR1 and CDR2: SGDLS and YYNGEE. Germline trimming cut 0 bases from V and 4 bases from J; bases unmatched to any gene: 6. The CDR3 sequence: CASSVATSGLYNEQFF. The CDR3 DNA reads TGTGCCAGCAGCGTAGCTACTAGCGGATTATACAATGAGCAGTTCTTC.